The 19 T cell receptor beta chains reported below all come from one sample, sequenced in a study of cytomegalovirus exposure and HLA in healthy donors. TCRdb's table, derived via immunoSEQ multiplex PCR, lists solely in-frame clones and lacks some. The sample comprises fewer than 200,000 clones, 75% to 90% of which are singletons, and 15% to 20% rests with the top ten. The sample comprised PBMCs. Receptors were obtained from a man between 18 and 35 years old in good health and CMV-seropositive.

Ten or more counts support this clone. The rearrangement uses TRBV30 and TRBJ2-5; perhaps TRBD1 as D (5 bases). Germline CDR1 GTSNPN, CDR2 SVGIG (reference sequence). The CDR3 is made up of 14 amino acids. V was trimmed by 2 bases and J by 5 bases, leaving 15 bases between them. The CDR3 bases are TGTGCCTGGAGTTATCAGGGCGGTACGGAGACCCAGTACTTC. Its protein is CAWSYQGGTETQYF. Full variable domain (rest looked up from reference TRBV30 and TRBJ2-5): SQTIHQWPATLVQPVGSPLSLECTVEGTSNPNLYWYRQAAGRGLQLLFYSVGIGQISSEVPQNLSASRPQDRQFILSSKKLLLSDSGFYLCAWSYQGGTETQYFGPGTRLLVL.

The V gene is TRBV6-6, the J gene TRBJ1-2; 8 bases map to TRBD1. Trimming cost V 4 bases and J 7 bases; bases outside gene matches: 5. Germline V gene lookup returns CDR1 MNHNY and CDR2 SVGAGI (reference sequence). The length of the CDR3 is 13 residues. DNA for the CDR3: TGTGCCAGCAGTTGGGAGACAGGGGTTGGCTACACCTTC. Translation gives CASSWETGVGYTF.

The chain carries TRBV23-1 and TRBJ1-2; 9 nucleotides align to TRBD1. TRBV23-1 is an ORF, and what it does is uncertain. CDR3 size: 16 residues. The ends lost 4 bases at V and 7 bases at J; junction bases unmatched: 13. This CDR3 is CASSLKGQGRVGGYTF. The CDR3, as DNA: TGCGCCAGCAGTCTAAAGGGACAGGGAAGAGTAGGTGGCTACACCTTC.

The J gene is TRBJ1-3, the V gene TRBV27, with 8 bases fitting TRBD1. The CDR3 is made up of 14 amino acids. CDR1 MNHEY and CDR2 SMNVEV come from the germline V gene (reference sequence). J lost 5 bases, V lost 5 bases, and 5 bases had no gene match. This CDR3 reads CASSPGTGRNTIYF. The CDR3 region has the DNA TGTGCCAGCAGTCCCGGGACAGGACGAAACACCATATATTTT.

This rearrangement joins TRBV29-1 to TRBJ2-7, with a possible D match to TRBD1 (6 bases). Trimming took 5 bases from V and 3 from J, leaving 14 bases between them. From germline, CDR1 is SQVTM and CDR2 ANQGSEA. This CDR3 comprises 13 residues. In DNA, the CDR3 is TGCAGCGTTATTCCGGGACACCTCTACGAGCAGTACTTC. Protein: CSVIPGHLYEQYF.

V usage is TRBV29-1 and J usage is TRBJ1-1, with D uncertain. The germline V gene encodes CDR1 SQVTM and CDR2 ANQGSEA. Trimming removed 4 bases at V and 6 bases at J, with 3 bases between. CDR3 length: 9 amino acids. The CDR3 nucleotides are TGCAGCGTTGGAGCTGAAGCTTTCTTT. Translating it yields CSVGAEAFF.

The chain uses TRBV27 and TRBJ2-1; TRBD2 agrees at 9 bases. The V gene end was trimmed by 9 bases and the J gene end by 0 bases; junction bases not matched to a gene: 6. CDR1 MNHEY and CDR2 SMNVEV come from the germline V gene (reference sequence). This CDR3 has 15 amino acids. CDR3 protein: CASLDSGSSYNEQFF. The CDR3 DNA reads TGTGCCAGTCTTGATAGCGGGAGCTCCTACAATGAGCAGTTCTTC.

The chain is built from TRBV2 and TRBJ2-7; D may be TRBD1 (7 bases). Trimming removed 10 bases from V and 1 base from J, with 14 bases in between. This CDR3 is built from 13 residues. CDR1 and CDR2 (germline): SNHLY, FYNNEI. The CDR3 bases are TGTGCCAAACAGGCAGGGGGGTCCTACGAGCAGTACTTC. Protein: CAKQAGGSYEQYF. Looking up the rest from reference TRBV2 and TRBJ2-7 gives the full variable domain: EPEVTQTPSHQVTQMGQEVILRCVPISNHLYFYWYRQILGQKVEFLVSFYNNEISEKSEIFDDQFSVERPDGSNFTLKIRSTKLEDSAMYFCAKQAGGSYEQYFGPGTRLTVT.

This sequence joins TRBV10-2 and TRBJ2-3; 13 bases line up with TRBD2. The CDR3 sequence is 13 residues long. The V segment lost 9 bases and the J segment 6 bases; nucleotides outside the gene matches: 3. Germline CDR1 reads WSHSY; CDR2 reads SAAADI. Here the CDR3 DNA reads TGCGCCAGTAGGACTAGCGGGGGTGATACGCAGTATTTT. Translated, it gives CASRTSGGDTQYF.

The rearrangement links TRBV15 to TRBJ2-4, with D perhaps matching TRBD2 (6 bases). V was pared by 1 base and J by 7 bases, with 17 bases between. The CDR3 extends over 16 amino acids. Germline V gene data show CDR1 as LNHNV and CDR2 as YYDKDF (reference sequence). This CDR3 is CATSRAGEANTNIQYF. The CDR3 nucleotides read TGTGCCACCAGCAGAGCGGGAGAAGCTAACACTAACATTCAGTACTTC.

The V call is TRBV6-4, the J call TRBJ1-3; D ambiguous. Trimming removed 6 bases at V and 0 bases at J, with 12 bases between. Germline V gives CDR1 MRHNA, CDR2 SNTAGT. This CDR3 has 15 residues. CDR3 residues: CASRRFLGSGNTIYF. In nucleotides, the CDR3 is TGTGCCAGCAGGCGATTTCTAGGCTCTGGAAACACCATATATTTT.

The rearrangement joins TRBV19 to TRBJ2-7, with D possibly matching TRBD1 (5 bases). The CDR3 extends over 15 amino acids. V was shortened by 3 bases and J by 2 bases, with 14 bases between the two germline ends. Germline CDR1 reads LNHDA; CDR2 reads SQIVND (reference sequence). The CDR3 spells CASSMAARATYEQYF. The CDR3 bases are TGTGCCAGTAGTATGGCTGCCAGGGCTACCTACGAGCAGTACTTC.

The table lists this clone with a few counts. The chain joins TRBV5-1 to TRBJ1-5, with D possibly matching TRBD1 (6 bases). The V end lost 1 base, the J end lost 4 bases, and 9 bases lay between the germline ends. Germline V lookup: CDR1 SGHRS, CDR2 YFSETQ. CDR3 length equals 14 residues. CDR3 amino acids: CASSLWGTNQPQHF. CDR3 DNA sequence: TGCGCCAGCAGCTTGTGGGGGACAAATCAGCCCCAGCATTTT.

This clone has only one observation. CDR3 in DNA: TGCGCCAGCAGCGCGGGACAGGGTCGCTCCTACGAGCAGTACTTC. Encoded protein: CASSAGQGRSYEQYF. The gene calls are TRBV5-1 and TRBJ2-7; TRBD1 agrees at 9 bases. The CDR3 sequence is 15 residues long. CDR1 and CDR2 (germline): SGHRS, YFSETQ. V was pared by 4 bases and J by 0 bases, with 5 bases of the junction left unmatched.

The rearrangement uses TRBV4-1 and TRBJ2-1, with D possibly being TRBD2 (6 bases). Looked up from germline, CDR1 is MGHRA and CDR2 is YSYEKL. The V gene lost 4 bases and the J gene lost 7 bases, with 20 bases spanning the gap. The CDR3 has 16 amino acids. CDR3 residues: CASSPSGTHPVNEQFF. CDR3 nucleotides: TGCGCCAGCAGCCCAAGTGGGACTCACCCCGTTAATGAGCAGTTCTTC.

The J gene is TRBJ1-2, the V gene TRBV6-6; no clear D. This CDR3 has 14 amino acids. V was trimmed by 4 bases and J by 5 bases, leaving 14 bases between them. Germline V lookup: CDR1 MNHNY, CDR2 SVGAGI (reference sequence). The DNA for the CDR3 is TGTGCCAGCAGTTTCCTTCAGACGGGGTATGGCTACACCTTC. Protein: CASSFLQTGYGYTF.

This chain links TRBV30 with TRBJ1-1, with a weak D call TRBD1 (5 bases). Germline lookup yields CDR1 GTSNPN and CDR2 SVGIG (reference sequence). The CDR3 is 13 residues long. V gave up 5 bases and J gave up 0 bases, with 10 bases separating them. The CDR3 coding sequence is TGTGCCTGGGGGGCAGGCTTGAACACTGAAGCTTTCTTT. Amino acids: CAWGAGLNTEAFF. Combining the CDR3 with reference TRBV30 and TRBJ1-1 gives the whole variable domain SQTIHQWPATLVQPVGSPLSLECTVEGTSNPNLYWYRQAAGRGLQLLFYSVGIGQISSEVPQNLSASRPQDRQFILSSKKLLLSDSGFYLCAWGAGLNTEAFFGQGTRLTVV.

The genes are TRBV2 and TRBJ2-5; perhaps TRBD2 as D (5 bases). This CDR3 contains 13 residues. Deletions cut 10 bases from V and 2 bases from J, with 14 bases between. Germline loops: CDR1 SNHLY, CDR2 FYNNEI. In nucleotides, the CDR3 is TGTGCCACCCACCCGGGGATTCAAGAGACCCAGTACTTC. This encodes CATHPGIQETQYF.

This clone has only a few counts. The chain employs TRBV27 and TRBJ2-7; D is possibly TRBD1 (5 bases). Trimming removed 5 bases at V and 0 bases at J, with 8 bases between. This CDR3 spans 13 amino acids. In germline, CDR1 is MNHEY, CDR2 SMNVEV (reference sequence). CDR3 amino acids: CASSQGRSYEQYF. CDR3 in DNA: TGTGCCAGCAGTCAGGGCCGCTCCTACGAGCAGTACTTC.